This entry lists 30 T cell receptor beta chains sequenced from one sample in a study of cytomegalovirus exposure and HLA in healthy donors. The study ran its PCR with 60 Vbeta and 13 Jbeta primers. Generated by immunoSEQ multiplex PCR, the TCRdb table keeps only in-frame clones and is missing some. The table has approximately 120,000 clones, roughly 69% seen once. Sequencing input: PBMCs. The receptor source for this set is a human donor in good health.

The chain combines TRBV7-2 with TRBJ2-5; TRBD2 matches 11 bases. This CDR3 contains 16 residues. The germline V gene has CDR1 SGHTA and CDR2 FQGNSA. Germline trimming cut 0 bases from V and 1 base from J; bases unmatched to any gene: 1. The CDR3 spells CASSLALAGGQETQYF. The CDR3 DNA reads TGTGCCAGCAGCTTAGCGCTAGCGGGGGGCCAAGAGACCCAGTACTTC. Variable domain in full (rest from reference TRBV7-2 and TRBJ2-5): GAGVSQSPSNKVTEKGKDVELRCDPISGHTALYWYRQSLGQGLEFLIYFQGNSAPDKSGLPSDRFSAERTGGSVSTLTIQRTQQEDSAVYLCASSLALAGGQETQYFGPGTRLLVL.

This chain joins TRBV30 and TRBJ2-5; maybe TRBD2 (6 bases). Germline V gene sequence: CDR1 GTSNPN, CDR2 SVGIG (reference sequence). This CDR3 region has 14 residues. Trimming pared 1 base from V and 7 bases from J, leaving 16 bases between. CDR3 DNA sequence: TGTGCCTGGAGTGCATGGGACTCTGGTAGGACCCAGTACTTC. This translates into CAWSAWDSGRTQYF.

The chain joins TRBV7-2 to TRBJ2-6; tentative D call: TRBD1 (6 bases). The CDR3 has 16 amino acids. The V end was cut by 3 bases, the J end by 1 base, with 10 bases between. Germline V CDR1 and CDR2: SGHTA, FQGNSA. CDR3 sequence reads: CASSLKQGSGANVLTF. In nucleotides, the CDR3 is TGTGCCAGCAGCTTGAAACAGGGATCTGGGGCCAACGTCCTGACTTTC.

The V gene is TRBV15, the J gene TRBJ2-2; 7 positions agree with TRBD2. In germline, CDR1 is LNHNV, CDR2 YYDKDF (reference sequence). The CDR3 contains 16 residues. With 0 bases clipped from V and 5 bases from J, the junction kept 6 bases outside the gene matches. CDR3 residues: CATSRDHGGGTGELFF. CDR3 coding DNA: TGTGCCACCAGCAGAGACCATGGGGGGGGGACCGGGGAGCTGTTTTTT.

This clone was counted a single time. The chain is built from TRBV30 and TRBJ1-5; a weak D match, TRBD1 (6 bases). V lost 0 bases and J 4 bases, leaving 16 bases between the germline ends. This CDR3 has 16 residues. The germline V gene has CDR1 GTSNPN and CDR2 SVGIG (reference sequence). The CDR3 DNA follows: TGTGCCTGGAGTGTACTCCGCTTGACAGGAAATCAGCCCCAGCATTTT. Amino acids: CAWSVLRLTGNQPQHF.

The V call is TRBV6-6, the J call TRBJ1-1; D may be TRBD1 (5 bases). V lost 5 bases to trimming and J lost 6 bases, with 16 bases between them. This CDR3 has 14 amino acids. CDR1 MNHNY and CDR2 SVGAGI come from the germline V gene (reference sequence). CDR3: CASSPQLGGAEAFF. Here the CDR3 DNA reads TGTGCCAGCAGTCCGCAACTGGGGGGAGCTGAAGCTTTCTTT.

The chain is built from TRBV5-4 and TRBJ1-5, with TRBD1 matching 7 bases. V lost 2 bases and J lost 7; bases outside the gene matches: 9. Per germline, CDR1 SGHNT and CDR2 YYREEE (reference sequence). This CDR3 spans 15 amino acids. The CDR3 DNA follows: TGTGCCAGCAGCTTACAGGGGTCGGTGGGACAGCCCCAGCATTTT. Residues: CASSLQGSVGQPQHF.

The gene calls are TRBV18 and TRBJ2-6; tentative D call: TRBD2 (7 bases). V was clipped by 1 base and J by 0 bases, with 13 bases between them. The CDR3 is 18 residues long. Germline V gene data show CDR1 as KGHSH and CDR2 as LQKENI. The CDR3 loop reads CASSPRLGGGSGANVLTF. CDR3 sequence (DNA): TGTGCCAGCTCACCACGCTTAGGGGGGGGCTCTGGGGCCAACGTCCTGACTTTC.

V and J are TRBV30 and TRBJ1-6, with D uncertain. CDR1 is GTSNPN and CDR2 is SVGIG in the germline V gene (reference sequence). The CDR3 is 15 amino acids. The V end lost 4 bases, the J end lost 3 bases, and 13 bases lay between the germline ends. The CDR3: CAWNRGGGYNSPLHF. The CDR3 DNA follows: TGTGCCTGGAACCGGGGAGGCGGCTATAATTCACCCCTCCACTTT.

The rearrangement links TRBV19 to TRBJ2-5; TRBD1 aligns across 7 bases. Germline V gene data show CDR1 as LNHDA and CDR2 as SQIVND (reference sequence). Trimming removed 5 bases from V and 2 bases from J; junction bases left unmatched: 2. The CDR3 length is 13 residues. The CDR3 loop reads CASSPGQQETQYF. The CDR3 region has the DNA TGTGCCAGTAGTCCGGGACAGCAAGAGACCCAGTACTTC.

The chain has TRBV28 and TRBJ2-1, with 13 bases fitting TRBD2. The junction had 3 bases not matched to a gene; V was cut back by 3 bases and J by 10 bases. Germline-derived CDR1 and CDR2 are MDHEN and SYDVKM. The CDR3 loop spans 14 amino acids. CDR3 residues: CASSLTSGRREQFF. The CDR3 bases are TGTGCCAGCAGTTTGACTAGCGGGAGGCGGGAGCAGTTCTTC.

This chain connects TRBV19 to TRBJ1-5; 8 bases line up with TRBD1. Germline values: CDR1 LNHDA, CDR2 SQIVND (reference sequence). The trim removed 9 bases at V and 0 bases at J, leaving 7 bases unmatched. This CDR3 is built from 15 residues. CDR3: CASTETGASNQPQHF. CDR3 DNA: TGTGCCAGCACCGAGACAGGGGCTAGCAATCAGCCCCAGCATTTT.

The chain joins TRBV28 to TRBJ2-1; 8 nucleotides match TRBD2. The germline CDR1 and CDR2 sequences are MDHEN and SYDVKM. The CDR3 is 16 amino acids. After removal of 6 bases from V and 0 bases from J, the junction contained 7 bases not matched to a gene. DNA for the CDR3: TGTGCCAGCAGCTCTACTAGCGGACCCTCCTACAATGAGCAGTTCTTC. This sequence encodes CASSSTSGPSYNEQFF.

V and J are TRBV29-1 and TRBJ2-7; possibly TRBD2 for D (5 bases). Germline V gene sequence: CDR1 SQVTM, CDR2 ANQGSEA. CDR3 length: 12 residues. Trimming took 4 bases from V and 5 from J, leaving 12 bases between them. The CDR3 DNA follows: TGCAGCGTTGTTCGGGGTAGGGACGAGCAGTACTTC. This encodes CSVVRGRDEQYF.

CDR3 sequence: CASRPYMRATEAFF. DNA of the CDR3: TGTGCCAGCAGACCCTACATGAGGGCCACTGAAGCTTTCTTT. V usage is TRBV6-5 and J usage is TRBJ1-1; D is unresolved. The CDR3 runs to 14 residues. V was cut by 6 bases and J by 4 bases, with 15 bases left in between. Germline-derived CDR1 and CDR2 are MNHEY and SVGAGI.

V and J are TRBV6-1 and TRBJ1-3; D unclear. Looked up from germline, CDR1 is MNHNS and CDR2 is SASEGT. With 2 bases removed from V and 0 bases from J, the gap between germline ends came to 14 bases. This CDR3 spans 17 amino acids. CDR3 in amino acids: CASSESGRIISGNTIYF. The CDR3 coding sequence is TGTGCCAGCAGTGAAAGCGGGCGGATCATCTCTGGAAACACCATATATTTT.

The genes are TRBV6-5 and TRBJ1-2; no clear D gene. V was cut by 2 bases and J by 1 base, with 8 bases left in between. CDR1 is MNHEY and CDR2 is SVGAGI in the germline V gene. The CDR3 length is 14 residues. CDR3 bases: TGTGCCAGCAGTTACGTCGGGATTAACTATGGCTACACCTTC. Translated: CASSYVGINYGYTF.

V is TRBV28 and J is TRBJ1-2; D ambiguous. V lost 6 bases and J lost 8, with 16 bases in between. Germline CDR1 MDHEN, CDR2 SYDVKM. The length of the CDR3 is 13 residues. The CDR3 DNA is TGTGCCAGCAGACCCGGGAGGGATAGGGGCTACACCTTC. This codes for CASRPGRDRGYTF.

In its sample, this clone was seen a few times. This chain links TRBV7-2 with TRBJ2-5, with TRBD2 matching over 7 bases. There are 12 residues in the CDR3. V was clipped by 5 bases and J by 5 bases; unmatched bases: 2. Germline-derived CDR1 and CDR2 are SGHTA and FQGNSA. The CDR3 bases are TGTGCCAGCAGCCCAGCGGGGGAGACCCAGTACTTC. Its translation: CASSPAGETQYF.

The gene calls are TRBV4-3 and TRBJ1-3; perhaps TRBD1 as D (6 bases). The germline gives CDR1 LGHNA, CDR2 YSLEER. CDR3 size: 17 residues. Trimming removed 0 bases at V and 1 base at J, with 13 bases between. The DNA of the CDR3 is TGCGCCAGCAGCCAAGAGTTCGCCAGGGGTTCTGGAAACACCATATATTTT. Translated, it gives CASSQEFARGSGNTIYF.

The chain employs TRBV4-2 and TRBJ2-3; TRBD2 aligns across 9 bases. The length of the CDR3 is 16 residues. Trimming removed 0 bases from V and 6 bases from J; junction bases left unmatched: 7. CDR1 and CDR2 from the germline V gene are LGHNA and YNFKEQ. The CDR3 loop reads CASSQDASGTPDTQYF. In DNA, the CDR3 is TGTGCCAGCAGCCAAGACGCTAGCGGGACCCCGGATACGCAGTATTTT.

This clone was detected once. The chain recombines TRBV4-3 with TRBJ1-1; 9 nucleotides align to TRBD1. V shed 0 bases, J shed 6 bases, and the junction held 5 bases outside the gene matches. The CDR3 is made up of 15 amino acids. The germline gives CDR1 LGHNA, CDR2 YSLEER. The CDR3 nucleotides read TGCGCCAGCAGCCAAGATGGAGGACAGGGGTCTGAAGCTTTCTTT. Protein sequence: CASSQDGGQGSEAFF.

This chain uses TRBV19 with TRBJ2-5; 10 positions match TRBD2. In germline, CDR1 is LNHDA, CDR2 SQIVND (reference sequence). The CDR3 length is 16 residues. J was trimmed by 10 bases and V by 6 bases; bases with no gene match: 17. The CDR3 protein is CASSLLAGVSGAVQYF. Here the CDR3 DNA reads TGTGCCAGTAGCCTTCTAGCGGGAGTATCGGGAGCGGTCCAGTACTTC.

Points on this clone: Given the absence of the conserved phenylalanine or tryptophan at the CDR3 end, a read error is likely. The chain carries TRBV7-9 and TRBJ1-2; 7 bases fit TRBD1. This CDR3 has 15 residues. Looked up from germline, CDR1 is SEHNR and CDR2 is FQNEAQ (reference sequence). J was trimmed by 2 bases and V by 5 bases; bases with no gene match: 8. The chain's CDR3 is CASSPPTRGNYGYTL. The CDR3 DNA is TGTGCCAGCAGCCCCCCGACCAGGGGGAACTATGGCTACACCCTC.

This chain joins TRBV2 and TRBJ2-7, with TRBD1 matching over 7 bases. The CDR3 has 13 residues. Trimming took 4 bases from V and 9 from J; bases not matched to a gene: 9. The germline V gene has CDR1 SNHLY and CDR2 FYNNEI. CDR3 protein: CASSGIQGERQYF. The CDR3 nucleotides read TGTGCCAGCAGTGGAATTCAGGGGGAAAGGCAGTACTTC.

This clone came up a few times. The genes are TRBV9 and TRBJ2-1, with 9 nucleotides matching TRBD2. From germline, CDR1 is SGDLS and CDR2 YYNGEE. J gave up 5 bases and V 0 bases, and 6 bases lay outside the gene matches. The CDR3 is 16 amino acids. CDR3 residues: CASSVVPSGGNNEQFF. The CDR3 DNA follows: TGTGCCAGCAGCGTAGTCCCAAGCGGGGGGAACAATGAGCAGTTCTTC.

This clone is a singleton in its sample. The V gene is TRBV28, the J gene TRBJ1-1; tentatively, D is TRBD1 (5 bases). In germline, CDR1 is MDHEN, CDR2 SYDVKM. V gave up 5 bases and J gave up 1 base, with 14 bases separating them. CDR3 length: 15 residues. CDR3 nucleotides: TGTGCCAGCAGTCCCTGGGGCAGTACGAACACTGAAGCTTTCTTT. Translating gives CASSPWGSTNTEAFF.

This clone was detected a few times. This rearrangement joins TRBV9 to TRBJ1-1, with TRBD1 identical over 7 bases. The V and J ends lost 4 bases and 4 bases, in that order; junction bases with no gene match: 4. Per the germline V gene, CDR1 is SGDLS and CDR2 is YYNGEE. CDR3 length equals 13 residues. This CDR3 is CASSSGQITEAFF. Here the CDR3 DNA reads TGTGCCAGCAGCTCGGGACAGATCACTGAAGCTTTCTTT. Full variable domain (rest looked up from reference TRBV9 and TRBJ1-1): DSGVTQTPKHLITATGQRVTLRCSPRSGDLSVYWYQQSLDQGLQFLIQYYNGEERAKGNILERFSAQQFPDLHSELNLSSLELGDSALYFCASSSGQITEAFFGQGTRLTVV.

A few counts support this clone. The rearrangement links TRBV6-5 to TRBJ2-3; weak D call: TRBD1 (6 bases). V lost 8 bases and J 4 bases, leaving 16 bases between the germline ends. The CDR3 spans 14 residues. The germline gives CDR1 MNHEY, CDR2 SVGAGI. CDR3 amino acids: CASASGAVSDTQYF. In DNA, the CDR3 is TGTGCCAGCGCATCAGGGGCCGTGTCAGATACGCAGTATTTT.

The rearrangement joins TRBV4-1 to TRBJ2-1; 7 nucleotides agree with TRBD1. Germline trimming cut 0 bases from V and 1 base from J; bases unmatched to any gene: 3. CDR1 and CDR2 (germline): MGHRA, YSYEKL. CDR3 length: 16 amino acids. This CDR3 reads CASSQDDRASYNEQFF. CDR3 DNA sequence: TGCGCCAGCAGCCAAGATGACAGGGCTTCCTACAATGAGCAGTTCTTC.